A selection of T cell receptor beta chains follows, all from one sample in a study of cytomegalovirus exposure and HLA in healthy donors. The data were produced by immunoSEQ multiplex PCR, yet TCRdb's version contains in-frame clones alone and is incomplete. The sample includes approximately 140,000 clones, more than 75% of them seen just once. Sample: PBMCs. These TCRs come from a female donor in good health and CMV-seronegative. The CDR3 runs from the conserved cysteine through the conserved F or W. Fields, in order: D gene, V gene, clone size, J gene, CDR3 DNA, CDR3 protein. The D gene is left open where the match is weak. Clone size appears in some rows only: once, few, many, or a class for an expanded clone.

TRBD2,TRBV10-3,.,TRBJ2-5,TGTGCCATCAGCCGGACTAGCGGGGGCCAAGAGACCCAGTACTTC,CAISRTSGGQETQYF
TRBD1,TRBV5-4,.,TRBJ1-2,TGTGCCAGCAGCTCGGCGGGACAGACCAACTATGGCTACACCTTC,CASSSAGQTNYGYTF
.,TRBV4-1,.,TRBJ1-3,TGCGCCAGCAGCCAAGGATGGTGGCCTGGAAACACCATATATTTT,CASSQGWWPGNTIYF
.,TRBV5-1,.,TRBJ1-2,TGCGCCAGCGGCCGCGGGGAGGGGATCTATGGCTACACCTTC,CASGRGEGIYGYTF
TRBD2,TRBV4-3,.,TRBJ2-3,TGCGCCAGCAGTCGGACTAGCGGGAGCCTGAGGTATTTT,CASSRTSGSLRYF
TRBD1,TRBV6-4,.,TRBJ2-2,TGTGCCAGCAGACAGGGGGCGACGGTCGGGGAGCTGTTTTTT,CASRQGATVGELFF
.,TRBV5-6,few,TRBJ1-4,TGTGCCAGCAGCTTGGCACGGAGAGAAAAACTGTTTTTT,CASSLARREKLFF
TRBD1,TRBV2,.,TRBJ2-2,TGTGCCAGCAGTGACATTCAGGGGGCGACCACCGGGGAGCTGTTTTTT,CASSDIQGATTGELFF
TRBD1,TRBV7-9,.,TRBJ2-3,TGTGCCAGCAGCTTAAACAGGGGATCCGATACGCAGTATTTT,CASSLNRGSDTQYF
.,TRBV27,.,TRBJ1-1,TGTGCCAGCAGTTTACGGGGAGGCACTGAAGCTTTCTTT,CASSLRGGTEAFF
.,TRBV18,.,TRBJ1-1,TGTGCCAGCTCACCTTATTTAGCAGGGGAAGGGACTGAAGCTTTCTTT,CASSPYLAGEGTEAFF
TRBD1,TRBV11-3,.,TRBJ1-6,TGTGCCAGCAGCTCCGGGACAGGGGAATCACCCCTCCACTTT,CASSSGTGESPLHF